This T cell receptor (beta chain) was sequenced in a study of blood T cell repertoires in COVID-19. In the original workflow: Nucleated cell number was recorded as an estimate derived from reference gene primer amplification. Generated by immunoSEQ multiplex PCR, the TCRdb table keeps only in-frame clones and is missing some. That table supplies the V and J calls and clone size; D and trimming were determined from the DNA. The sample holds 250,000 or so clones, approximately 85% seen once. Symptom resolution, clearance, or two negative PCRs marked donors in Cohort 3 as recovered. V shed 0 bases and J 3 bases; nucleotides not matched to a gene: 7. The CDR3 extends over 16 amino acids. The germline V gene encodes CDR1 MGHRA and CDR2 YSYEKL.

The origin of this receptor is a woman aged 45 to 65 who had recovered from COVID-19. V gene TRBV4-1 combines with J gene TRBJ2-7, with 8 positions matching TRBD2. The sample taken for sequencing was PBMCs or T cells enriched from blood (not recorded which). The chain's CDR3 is CASSQEAVAGSYEQYF. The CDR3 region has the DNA TGCGCCAGCAGCCAAGAGGCGGTAGCGGGAAGCTACGAGCAGTACTTC.